This TCR beta chain stems from a study of naive and memory T cell subsets (dated by TCRdb to 2016 to 2017). Turning to the overall study: An open-source, UMI-based TCR alpha and beta sequencing pipeline was applied to sorted naive and memory peripheral blood T cell subsets. The functional CMV T cell responses agreed completely with IgG serology results. RNA was DNase-treated and reverse transcribed with TCR constant-region primers, mostly using SuperScript III. General study outcomes and caveats: After error correction, over 90% of naive TCR sequences appeared only once, giving much steeper abundance distributions than memory subsets. The repertoire findings for the naive and memory subsets could not be validated, as no ground truth was available. In both CD4 and CD8 cells, going from naive through CM, EM and EMRA, the Gini index went up while Shannon and inverse Simpson diversity went down. RNA-based TCR counts may be influenced by expression changes linked to T cell activation and differentiation. TCR abundance followed a power law with an exponent that was different for naive and memory subsets but consistent across the three individuals. Single alpha or beta chain sequences, rather than paired alpha/beta receptors, were used to define clonotypes.

V sheds 6 bases and J sheds 4 bases, leaving 9 bases between their ends. Based on the germline V gene, the CDR1 and CDR2 sequences are MGHDK and SYGVNS. CDR3 length: 13 amino acids, cysteine to phenylalanine. The entry retains the CDR3 DNA only, 39 bases that are in frame from base 1. From the second PCR step onward, the TCR alpha chain libraries and the TCR beta chain libraries were amplified separately. CMV status of each donor was established by measuring IFNgamma production from CD4+ T cells after fresh PBMCs were stimulated overnight with CMV viral lysate. Miltenyi beads were used first to positively select CD4 T cells, and CD8 T cells were then positively selected from the CD4-negative fraction. Cells stained for CD3, CD4, CD8, CD45RA, CD27 and a live/dead dye were sorted on a BD Aria II into four subsets by CD45RA and CD27. Blood came from a few healthy volunteers, each fractionated into CD4 and CD8 T cells and then into four differentiation subsets. About 110 ml of peripheral blood was drawn per donor, and PBMC were isolated by Ficoll-Paque PLUS density-gradient centrifugation. The sorted cells were lysed in RLT buffer, after which RNA was extracted using a Qiagen RNeasy kit and kept at -80 degrees C.

Worth noting for this clonotype: Its antigen has not been determined. One base away there is no much larger clone; base qualities are not given.

The library was prepared using UMI-ligation and nested PCR. To cover both TRBC1 and TRBC2, the beta constant-region primer consisted of an equimolar mix of two oligonucleotides. The ligated cDNA went through four rounds of PCR with nested alpha and beta constant-region primers together with the SP2 primer. A single-stranded oligonucleotide carrying the SP2 primer and a 12-nucleotide UMI was ligated to the 3' end of the cDNA by T4 RNA ligase 1. The ligation reaction was kept at 16 degrees C for roughly 19-25 hours. PCR2 was typically run as a SYBR Green qPCR and stopped at a predetermined threshold to prevent over-amplification. Agencourt AMPure XP magnetic beads were used for all purifications after the first. Library amounts were measured by Qubit and library quality was assessed on a TapeStation, where the main peak was expected at around 650 bp. The pooled libraries were sequenced on an Illumina MiSeq using v2 2x251 paired-end kits, which usually yielded roughly 1-2 million reads per sample. Each sample library was pooled at about 4 nM, and about 5-7% PhiX was included to improve cluster recognition. The published analysis was carried out like this. Using tag matching that tolerated one base-pair mismatch, Decombinator assigned V and J genes to FASTQ reads that had been processed by Demultiplexor. By using UMIs, Collapsinator corrected both sequencing errors and the frequency errors caused by PCR heterogeneity. CDR3Translator translated TCRs and extracted CDR3s from the conserved cysteine to the FGXG phenylalanine, flagging non-productive sequences. Gini, Shannon entropy and inverse Simpson indices were calculated on repertoires subsampled to equal numbers of UMI-defined TCRs. Clonotype abundance distributions were fitted to a power law by maximum likelihood within the linear range. For one naive CD8 sample, the pipeline and MIGEC produced similar UMI counts, unique TCR numbers and clonal distributions. Repertoires were searched for some 7,000 CMV-associated CDR3 sequences compiled from VDJdb and a published dataset. TCRdb ran its own pipeline on the public reads, namely fastp trimming at Q25 and MiXCR clone calling, and kept in-frame beta chains. Rows matching on CDR3 protein sequence are summarized as one entry with the most common DNA and genes. V and J calls and clone size were set by TCRdb, not the authors. The sample records around 130,000 distinct CDR3 sequences, roughly 36% of which are singletons. Approximately 0.9% of the sample lies in the top ten.

This TCR was recovered from a human donor in good health. Sequencing was carried out using central memory CD4+ T cells from blood. What this sample's cell subset or site label stands for: central memory, CD45RA- CD27+. The chain links TRBV25-1 with TRBJ1-4; TRBD1 could be the D gene, as 6 bases match. The DNA reads as follows: TGTGCCAGCAGGGGGGCCTTTAATGAAAAACTGTTTTTT. It encodes CASRGAFNEKLFF. With the rest looked up from the reference TRBV25-1 and TRBJ1-4 genes rather than sequenced, the full variable domain is EADIYQTPRYLVIGTGKKITLECSQTMGHDKMYWYQQDPGMELHLIHYSYGVNSTEKGDLSSESTVSRIRTEHFPLTLESARPSHTSQYLCASRGAFNEKLFFGSGTQLSVL.